These 32 T cell receptor beta chains were all obtained from the same sample, sequenced in a study of vaccination and CD4 T cells after COVID-19. Researchers used the Oncomine TCR Beta short-read assay to sequence DNA from cultured CD4+ T cells. TCRdb independently ran MiXCR on the PCR reads; one entry per CDR3 protein. The sample records 15,000 to 20,000 distinct CDR3 sequences, less than 60% being singletons. Treatment noted: approximately 11-day PBMC culture with coronavirus spike peptide pools or control peptides (ViraFEST assay). The antigens of these receptors remain unknown. The material sequenced was CD4+ T cells from blood, cultured in vitro, taken before SARS-CoV-2 vaccination. These receptors were taken from a human donor who had recovered from COVID-19.

This chain connects TRBV20-1 to TRBJ1-4, with D possibly being TRBD1 (6 bases). The CDR3 runs 13 residues. CDR1 DFQATT and CDR2 SNEGSKA come from the germline V gene (reference sequence). Trimming pared 5 bases from V and 8 bases from J, leaving 15 bases between. DNA for the CDR3: TGCAGTGCTCCCCTAGGGGGAAGGGAAAAACTGTTTTTT. Translated, it gives CSAPLGGREKLFF.

The V and J genes are TRBV6-1 and TRBJ1-1; no clear D. Germline CDR1 reads MNHNS; CDR2 reads SASEGT. The CDR3 runs to 11 residues. The CDR3: CRAGSFPEAFF. CDR3 DNA: TGTCGGGCGGGGAGTTTCCCTGAAGCTTTCTTT.

The chain links TRBV12-3 or TRBV12-4 to TRBJ1-2; D is ambiguous. The CDR3 extends over 13 amino acids. The V and J ends lost 3 bases and 4 bases respectively, with 9 bases between them. CDR3 in DNA: TGTGCCAGCAGTTTTAAGGGTAGCTATGGCTACACCTTC. It specifies CASSFKGSYGYTF.

This clonotype appeared a few times. The chain carries TRBV7-2 and TRBJ2-2; 9 nucleotides line up with TRBD2. The CDR3 has 16 residues. From germline, CDR1 is SGHTA and CDR2 FQGNSA. V shed 4 bases and J 5 bases; nucleotides not matched to a gene: 8. In nucleotides, the CDR3 is TGTGCCAGCAGCTACGGGGTAGCGGGGGTTACCGGGGAGCTGTTTTTT. It is translated as CASSYGVAGVTGELFF.

Regarding this clonotype: Compared with germline, one end of the junction differs, possibly owing to a read error. The chain recombines TRBV15 with TRBJ1-1; possibly TRBD1 for D (6 bases). The CDR3 is 14 residues long. Germline V lookup: CDR1 LNHNV, CDR2 YYDKDF (reference sequence). The CDR3 loop reads CATSTGQLNTEAFF. Written as DNA, the CDR3 is TGTGCCACGAGCACGGGACAACTGAACACTGAAGCTTTCTTT.

The genes are TRBV28 and TRBJ1-2; TRBD1 aligns across 9 bases. This CDR3 contains 14 residues. The ends lost 5 bases at V and 5 bases at J; junction bases unmatched: 6. Germline V gives CDR1 MDHEN, CDR2 SYDVKM. The CDR3 bases are TGTGCCAGCAGTGAGACAGGGGGACCATATGGCTACACCTTC. Its translation is CASSETGGPYGYTF.

The rearrangement joins TRBV27 to TRBJ1-1, with a possible D match to TRBD1 (6 bases). CDR1 and CDR2 from the germline V gene are MNHEY and SMNVEV (reference sequence). CDR3 length: 14 amino acids. Between the trimmed V and J ends, which lost 6 bases and 5 bases, there was a span of 16 bases. The CDR3 here is CASSRPGGRTEAFF. The CDR3 DNA reads as TGTGCCAGCAGCCGCCCGGGGGGGCGGACTGAAGCTTTCTTT.

CDR3 amino acids: CATSDTPSHSPLHF. The CDR3 region has the DNA TGTGCCACCTCAGACACCCCATCCCATTCACCCCTCCACTTT. This chain connects TRBV6-1 to TRBJ1-6; D not certain. The V and J ends lost 10 bases and 8 bases respectively, with 18 bases between them. The CDR3 covers 14 residues. Germline CDR1 is MNHNS and CDR2 is SASEGT.

This clonotype came up a few times. The chain has TRBV7-8 and TRBJ1-2; D is undetermined. V gave up 5 bases and J gave up 1 base, with 20 bases separating them. There are 17 residues in the CDR3. Germline V gives CDR1 SGHVS, CDR2 FQNEAQ. CDR3 sequence reads: CASSPNLPGPSNYGYTF. CDR3 coding DNA: TGTGCCAGCAGCCCGAATCTCCCTGGGCCGAGTAACTATGGCTACACCTTC.

The chain joins TRBV6-2 or TRBV6-3 to TRBJ1-2; D is ambiguous. The CDR3 has 11 amino acids. Germline CDR1 MNHEY, CDR2 SVGEGT. V was clipped by 4 bases and J by 7 bases, with 7 bases between them. The CDR3 here is CASSSDRGYTF. CDR3 in DNA: TGTGCCAGCAGTTCGGACCGTGGCTACACCTTC.

This clonotype appeared once. This chain connects TRBV4-2 to TRBJ1-2; D is unresolved. Germline lookup yields CDR1 LGHNA and CDR2 YNFKEQ. The CDR3 covers 16 residues. V was shortened by 0 bases and J by 3 bases, with 14 bases between the two germline ends. CDR3 nucleotide sequence: TGTGCCAGCAGCCAAGATCCTAGGGCGGACCACTATGGCTACACCTTC. Amino acid sequence: CASSQDPRADHYGYTF.

This chain uses TRBV28 with TRBJ2-7, with 10 nucleotides matching TRBD2. The CDR3 runs to 13 residues. The ends lost 6 bases at V and 3 bases at J; junction bases unmatched: 2. The germline gives CDR1 MDHEN, CDR2 SYDVKM. The CDR3 loop is CASRLAGVYEQYF. The DNA of the CDR3 is TGTGCCAGCAGGCTAGCGGGAGTCTACGAGCAGTACTTC.

The chain has TRBV2 and TRBJ2-5, with D tentatively TRBD1 or TRBD2 (6 bases each). Deletions cut 6 bases from V and 4 bases from J, with 18 bases between. The germline gives CDR1 SNHLY, CDR2 FYNNEI. The CDR3 runs to 15 residues. CDR3 bases: TGTGCCAGCAGGAAGATCGGGGGCCTGTTAGAGACCCAGTACTTC. Protein product: CASRKIGGLLETQYF.

J is TRBJ2-4 and V is TRBV5-6; weak D call: TRBD2 (6 bases). This CDR3 spans 15 amino acids. CDR1 and CDR2 from the germline V gene are SGHDT and YYEEEE. Trimming shortened V by 2 bases and J by 7 bases, and 16 bases separated the two germline ends. CDR3 in amino acids: CASSLSGPRVNIQYF. CDR3 coding DNA: TGTGCCAGCAGCTTAAGCGGGCCTCGCGTGAACATTCAGTACTTC. Variable domain in full (rest from reference TRBV5-6 and TRBJ2-4): DAGVTQSPTHLIKTRGQQVTLRCSPKSGHDTVSWYQQALGQGPQFIFQYYEEEERQRGNFPDRFSGHQFPNYSSELNVNALLLGDSALYLCASSLSGPRVNIQYFGAGTRLSVL.

V and J are TRBV12-3 or TRBV12-4 and TRBJ2-5; TRBD1 matches at 11 bases. This CDR3 is 14 amino acids long. V was pared by 6 bases and J by 4 bases, with 4 bases of the junction left unmatched. The CDR3 DNA reads TGTGCCAGCAGCGGGACAGGGGGATCAGAGACCCAGTACTTC. As protein: CASSGTGGSETQYF.

This chain joins TRBV19 and TRBJ1-6; 8 positions match TRBD1. CDR1 and CDR2 from the germline V gene are LNHDA and SQIVND (reference sequence). V shed 9 bases and J 5 bases; nucleotides not matched to a gene: 3. The CDR3 sequence is 13 residues long. CDR3 sequence (DNA): TGTGCCAGCCAGGGGGCGGATAATTCACCCCTCCACTTT. Translated, it gives CASQGADNSPLHF.

This clonotype came up once. V and J are TRBV6-4 and TRBJ2-2; 11 bases match TRBD2. The CDR3 sequence is 17 residues long. The J segment lost 0 bases and the V segment lost 4 bases, leaving 4 bases of the junction unmatched. The germline V gene has CDR1 MRHNA and CDR2 SNTAGT. The CDR3 bases are TGTGCCAGCAGTGCACTAGCGGGAGCCTCGAACACCGGGGAGCTGTTTTTT. Translating gives CASSALAGASNTGELFF.

The genes are TRBV7-9 and TRBJ2-1; 15 bases align to TRBD2. The CDR3 length is 17 residues. V shed 4 bases, J shed 8 bases, and the junction held 9 bases outside the gene matches. CDR1 is SEHNR and CDR2 is FQNEAQ in the germline V gene (reference sequence). CDR3 region: CASSYGLAGGPFDEQFF. The CDR3 coding sequence is TGTGCCAGCAGCTATGGACTAGCGGGAGGGCCGTTCGATGAGCAGTTCTTC. Full variable domain (outside the CDR3, taken from reference TRBV7-9 and TRBJ2-1): DTGVSQNPRHKITKRGQNVTFRCDPISEHNRLYWYRQTLGQGPEFLTYFQNEAQLEKSRLLSDRFSAERPKGSFSTLEIQRTEQGDSAMYLCASSYGLAGGPFDEQFFGPGTRLTVL.

The chain has TRBV19 and TRBJ2-7, with D possibly being TRBD1 or TRBD2 (6 bases each). Trimming removed 6 bases from V and 3 bases from J, with 18 bases in between. Germline V gene data show CDR1 as LNHDA and CDR2 as SQIVND (reference sequence). The CDR3 is made up of 15 amino acids. CDR3 sequence (DNA): TGTGCCAGTAGGGTATCGGGGGCGCAGGTCTACGAGCAGTACTTC. Its translation: CASRVSGAQVYEQYF.

This clonotype has just a few counts. V and J are TRBV2 and TRBJ2-1, with a tentative D call TRBD1 (5 bases). The germline CDR1 and CDR2 sequences are SNHLY and FYNNEI. Trimming cost V 6 bases and J 2 bases, with 8 bases left between them. This CDR3 has 13 residues. The CDR3 region has the DNA TGTGCCAGCAGGGCAGGGACCTACAATGAGCAGTTCTTC. It translates to CASRAGTYNEQFF.

V usage is TRBV7-8 and J usage is TRBJ1-6, with a possible D match to TRBD1 (6 bases). V shed 5 bases and J shed 7 bases, with 15 bases lying between them. The germline V gene encodes CDR1 SGHVS and CDR2 FQNEAQ. The CDR3 has 15 amino acids. CDR3 sequence (DNA): TGTGCCAGCAGCCGGGGCGGGACATGGAATTCACCCCTCCACTTT. Translating gives CASSRGGTWNSPLHF.

This chain links TRBV15 with TRBJ2-6, with unresolved D. The CDR3 covers 16 residues. Germline CDR1 reads LNHNV; CDR2 reads YYDKDF (reference sequence). Trimming took off 3 bases at V and 4 bases at J, with 13 bases between the two ends. CDR3 in amino acids: CATSRPKLSGANVLTF. The CDR3 DNA reads TGTGCCACCAGCAGGCCCAAGCTTTCCGGGGCCAACGTCCTGACTTTC.

This clonotype was detected only once. The rearrangement uses TRBV6-2 or TRBV6-3 and TRBJ2-1, with 16 bases lining up with TRBD2. CDR1 is MNHEY, CDR2 SVGEGT, per germline. With 2 bases clipped from V and 4 bases from J, the junction kept 11 bases outside the gene matches. The CDR3 is 20 residues long. CDR3 nucleotide sequence: TGTGCCAGCAGTTACGGGAGACTTGGGACTAGCGGGAGGGGTTACAATGAGCAGTTCTTC. It yields the protein CASSYGRLGTSGRGYNEQFF.

The rearrangement joins TRBV5-1 to TRBJ1-1, with 11 bases aligning to TRBD1. V was pared by 0 bases and J by 3 bases, with 7 bases of the junction left unmatched. Germline assignment: CDR1 SGHRS and CDR2 YFSETQ. The CDR3 has 17 amino acids. For the CDR3, the DNA is TGCGCCAGCAGCTTGGGGCAGGACAGGGGGCTTCACACTGAAGCTTTCTTT. Its translation: CASSLGQDRGLHTEAFF.

The gene calls are TRBV6-5 and TRBJ1-2; perhaps TRBD1 as D (5 bases). Germline-derived CDR1 and CDR2 are MNHEY and SVGAGI. This CDR3 comprises 13 residues. Trimming took 4 bases from V and 7 from J, leaving 13 bases between them. Here the CDR3 reads CASSSGGALGYTF. Written as DNA, the CDR3 is TGTGCCAGCAGTTCCGGAGGGGCGCTTGGCTACACCTTC.

This clonotype was detected a few times. This chain links TRBV20-1 with TRBJ1-5; 7 bases match TRBD1. This CDR3 contains 13 residues. CDR1 and CDR2 (germline): DFQATT, SNEGSKA (reference sequence). V gave up 7 bases and J gave up 6 bases; unmatched junction bases: 9. In DNA form, the CDR3 reads TGCAGTGTAAGACACAGGGGAAGTCAGCCCCAGCATTTT. As protein: CSVRHRGSQPQHF.

This clonotype was observed a few times. The chain carries TRBV15 and TRBJ2-3, with D possibly TRBD1 on 6 matching bases. V lost 0 bases to trimming and J lost 2 bases, with 12 bases between them. The CDR3 consists of 16 residues. Germline V gene lookup returns CDR1 LNHNV and CDR2 YYDKDF (reference sequence). The CDR3 spells CATSREGQGITDTQYF. The CDR3 DNA sequence: TGTGCCACCAGCAGAGAAGGGCAGGGGATCACAGATACGCAGTATTTT.

The V and J genes are TRBV7-2 and TRBJ2-2; maybe TRBD1 (6 bases). In germline, CDR1 is SGHTA, CDR2 FQGNSA. The CDR3 loop spans 15 amino acids. V was shortened by 1 base and J by 3 bases, with 9 bases between the two germline ends. Here the CDR3 reads CASSLVAGDTGELFF. CDR3 nucleotide sequence: TGTGCCAGCAGCTTAGTGGCAGGGGACACCGGGGAGCTGTTTTTT.

The V gene is TRBV6-2 or TRBV6-3, the J gene TRBJ1-5; possible D gene TRBD1, 6 bases. This CDR3 has 15 amino acids. Trimming stripped 0 bases from V and 3 bases from J, with 9 bases between. Looked up from germline, CDR1 is MNHEY and CDR2 is SVGEGT. The CDR3: CASSYSGGFNQPQHF. Written as DNA, the CDR3 is TGTGCCAGCAGTTACTCAGGGGGATTCAATCAGCCCCAGCATTTT.

The V and J genes are TRBV20-1 and TRBJ1-5; TRBD1 matches at 7 bases. V dropped 5 bases and J dropped 1; count of bases not matched to a gene: 8. This CDR3 comprises 15 residues. The germline V gene encodes CDR1 DFQATT and CDR2 SNEGSKA (reference sequence). The CDR3 spells CSADRDSRSNQPQHF. The CDR3, as DNA: TGCAGTGCTGACCGGGACAGCCGGAGCAATCAGCCCCAGCATTTT.

The gene calls are TRBV6-2 or TRBV6-3 and TRBJ1-1, with no clear D. This CDR3 is built from 14 residues. V was cut by 2 bases and J by 4 bases, with 11 bases left in between. Germline loops: CDR1 MNHEY, CDR2 SVGEGT. Here the CDR3 reads CASSYVMLSTEAFF. In DNA form, the CDR3 reads TGTGCCAGCAGTTACGTGATGTTGTCCACTGAAGCTTTCTTT.

The chain recombines TRBV12-3 or TRBV12-4 with TRBJ1-6; 9 positions agree with TRBD1. The ends lost 6 bases at V and 7 bases at J; junction bases unmatched: 4. There are 14 residues in the CDR3. The CDR3 DNA follows: TGTGCCAGCAGATCCGGGACAGGGAATTCACCCCTCCACTTT. This codes for CASRSGTGNSPLHF.